These 19 T cell receptor beta chains came from one sample sequenced in a study of T-cell memory formation after mild COVID-19. TCRdb fed the 5' RACE reads into MiXCR, producing one record per CDR3 protein. The sample shows 45,000 to 65,000 distinct CDR3 sequences, around 9.7% of them seen only once. Sequenced material: PBMCs or a T cell subset sorted from them (not recorded which). The receptors come from an adult woman who had mild COVID-19 (a few samples of this study predate the infection). Cell type and time point are not known.

This clonotype has a handful of counts. V and J are TRBV5-4 and TRBJ1-1; a possible D gene is TRBD1 (6 bases). The CDR3 consists of 11 residues. The V gene lost 1 base and the J gene lost 11 bases, with 9 bases spanning the gap. From germline, CDR1 is SGHNT and CDR2 YYREEE (reference sequence). In DNA form, the CDR3 reads TGTGCCAGCAGCTTGACAGGGAAGGCTTTCTTT. This codes for CASSLTGKAFF.

This clonotype has ten or more counts. The chain has TRBV29-1 and TRBJ2-7; 11 bases agree with TRBD2. CDR3 size: 13 residues. Germline V gene data show CDR1 as SQVTM and CDR2 as ANQGSEA. With 7 bases clipped from V and 2 bases from J, the junction kept 4 bases outside the gene matches. CDR3 residues: CSAGTSGTYEQYF. The CDR3 bases are TGCAGCGCCGGGACTAGCGGTACCTACGAGCAGTACTTC.

This clonotype was seen at least ten times. The chain uses TRBV19 and TRBJ2-7; D unresolved. There are 15 residues in the CDR3. Trimming took off 2 bases at V and 0 bases at J, with 11 bases between the two ends. The germline gives CDR1 LNHDA, CDR2 SQIVND (reference sequence). The CDR3 protein is CASSIRRQPSYEQYF. CDR3 DNA: TGTGCCAGTAGTATAAGGCGGCAGCCCTCCTACGAGCAGTACTTC.

This clonotype has at least ten counts. This rearrangement joins TRBV7-2 to TRBJ2-5; TRBD2 might be the D (5 bases). CDR1 and CDR2 (germline): SGHTA, FQGNSA. The CDR3 consists of 14 residues. Trimming cost V 7 bases and J 1 base, with 13 bases left between them. DNA for the CDR3: TGTGCCAGCACCCGTAGCGTAAGCCAAGAGACCCAGTACTTC. Translation gives CASTRSVSQETQYF. Drawing the rest from reference TRBV7-2 and TRBJ2-5, the complete variable domain is GAGVSQSPSNKVTEKGKDVELRCDPISGHTALYWYRQSLGQGLEFLIYFQGNSAPDKSGLPSDRFSAERTGGSVSTLTIQRTQQEDSAVYLCASTRSVSQETQYFGPGTRLLVL.

In this sample, this clonotype turned up many times. The V gene is TRBV12-3 or TRBV12-4, the J gene TRBJ2-7, with D perhaps matching TRBD2 (7 bases). With 5 bases removed from V and 2 bases from J, the gap between germline ends came to 19 bases. The CDR3 has 16 amino acids. The CDR3 nucleotides are TGTGCCAGCAGTCCTGAGGGGGGGATGAGGACCTACGAGCAGTACTTC. Encoded protein: CASSPEGGMRTYEQYF.

The sample holds many counts of this clonotype. This sequence joins TRBV7-9 and TRBJ2-7; D ambiguous. The CDR3 loop spans 14 amino acids. The germline V gene has CDR1 SEHNR and CDR2 FQNEAQ (reference sequence). Deletions cut 2 bases from V and 2 bases from J, with 10 bases between. The CDR3, as DNA: TGTGCCAGCAGCTTATCGGATTCGGCCTACGAGCAGTACTTC. Its protein product is CASSLSDSAYEQYF.

The V and J genes are TRBV21-1 and TRBJ2-1; TRBD2 is the table's D call and was not checked against the DNA. TRBV21-1 is classified as a pseudogene. The length of the CDR3 is 17 residues. This CDR3 is CASREGLAGSSYNEQFF. CDR3 in DNA: TGTGCCAGCAGGGAGGGACTAGCGGGAAGTTCCTACAATGAGCAGTTCTTC.

This clonotype was counted at least ten times. The V gene is TRBV21-1, the J gene TRBJ2-7; no DNA check was done on the table's D call, TRBD1. TRBV21-1 is listed as a pseudogene. This CDR3 spans 16 amino acids. This chain's CDR3 is CASSKGEDRLFYEQYF. The CDR3 DNA follows: TGTGCCAGCAGCAAAGGGGAGGACAGGTTATTCTACGAGCAGTACTTC.

CDR3 protein: CASSPLRPGVLNTEAFF. CDR3 coding DNA: TGTGCCAGCTCACCACTTCGTCCAGGGGTTCTGAACACTGAAGCTTTCTTT. The V gene is TRBV18, the J gene TRBJ1-1; tentative D call: TRBD1 (6 bases). Between the trimmed V and J ends, which lost 1 base and 0 bases, there was a span of 15 bases. The CDR3 is 17 residues long. Looked up from germline, CDR1 is KGHSH and CDR2 is LQKENI.

The chain joins TRBV4-1 to TRBJ2-2, with TRBD1 matching 7 bases. This CDR3 contains 16 residues. CDR1 and CDR2 (germline): MGHRA, YSYEKL. After removal of 0 bases from V and 5 bases from J, the junction contained 6 bases not matched to a gene. The chain's CDR3 is CASSQEPGQLTGELFF. CDR3 DNA: TGCGCCAGCAGCCAAGAACCGGGACAGTTAACCGGGGAGCTGTTTTTT.

The V call is TRBV2, the J call TRBJ2-7; D uncertain. Germline V gene data show CDR1 as SNHLY and CDR2 as FYNNEI. This CDR3 has 12 amino acids. With 5 bases removed from V and 3 bases from J, the gap between germline ends came to 8 bases. This CDR3 reads CASSFASYEQYF. The CDR3 coding sequence is TGTGCCAGCAGTTTTGCGAGCTACGAGCAGTACTTC. Filled out from reference TRBV2 and TRBJ2-7, the complete variable domain reads EPEVTQTPSHQVTQMGQEVILRCVPISNHLYFYWYRQILGQKVEFLVSFYNNEISEKSEIFDDQFSVERPDGSNFTLKIRSTKLEDSAMYFCASSFASYEQYFGPGTRLTVT.

This clonotype has a handful of counts. CDR3: CATSDSGQGFQETQYF. Written as DNA, the CDR3 is TGTGCCACCAGTGATTCCGGACAGGGGTTCCAAGAGACCCAGTACTTC. V usage is TRBV24-1 and J usage is TRBJ2-5; 9 nucleotides line up with TRBD1. Germline V gene lookup returns CDR1 KGHDR and CDR2 SFDVKD. The junction had 4 bases not matched to a gene; V was cut back by 2 bases and J by 1 base. The CDR3 is 16 residues long.

This clonotype occurred many times. The gene calls are TRBV12-3 or TRBV12-4 and TRBJ2-5, with 9 bases aligning to TRBD2. V shed 3 bases, J shed 5 bases, and the junction held 7 bases outside the gene matches. The CDR3 is 15 residues long. The CDR3 loop reads CASSFMAGGAETQYF. Here the CDR3 DNA reads TGTGCCAGCAGTTTCATGGCGGGGGGGGCCGAGACCCAGTACTTC.

The J gene is TRBJ1-6, the V gene TRBV5-1; possibly TRBD1 for D (5 bases). Trimming took off 4 bases at V and 6 bases at J, with 17 bases between the two ends. Germline V gene sequence: CDR1 SGHRS, CDR2 YFSETQ. The CDR3 covers 16 residues. Here the CDR3 DNA reads TGCGCCAGCAGCCCTAATGTTACACAGGCTAATTCACCCCTCCACTTT. This sequence encodes CASSPNVTQANSPLHF.

This clonotype came up a few times. Given a much more abundant clone one base away, this may be a read error. The chain employs TRBV20-1 and TRBJ1-1; D is unclear. V lost 0 bases and J lost 5, with 22 bases in between. Germline assignment: CDR1 DFQATT and CDR2 SNEGSKA (reference sequence). CDR3 length: 17 amino acids. Here the CDR3 DNA reads TGCAGTGCTAGAGACTCGGGAGGTTTGGGATCGAAGACTGAAGCTTTCTTT. Translated: CSARDSGGLGSKTEAFF.

This clonotype has just a few counts. The V call is TRBV5-4, the J call TRBJ2-2; 7 bases match TRBD2. This CDR3 spans 15 amino acids. V was pared by 4 bases and J by 5 bases, with 8 bases of the junction left unmatched. CDR1 SGHNT and CDR2 YYREEE come from the germline V gene (reference sequence). The CDR3 DNA sequence: TGTGCCAGCAGCCCCGGGGGGTTTAGGACCGGGGAGCTGTTTTTT. Amino acid sequence: CASSPGGFRTGELFF.

V gene TRBV12-3 or TRBV12-4 combines with J gene TRBJ2-1; 10 nucleotides match TRBD2. The CDR3 is 15 residues long. J lost 9 bases, V lost 6 bases, and 11 bases had no gene match. The CDR3 DNA is TGTGCCAGCAGGGTGAGCGGGGGGGCTGGCTTTGAGCAGTTCTTC. Translating it yields CASRVSGGAGFEQFF.

This rearrangement joins TRBV18 to TRBJ1-6; 8 bases fit TRBD1. CDR1 is KGHSH and CDR2 is LQKENI in the germline V gene. This CDR3 is built from 15 residues. V dropped 8 bases and J dropped 10; count of bases not matched to a gene: 13. Here the CDR3 DNA reads TGTGCCAGCCCTGAAAGGGACAGGATATCGTCACCCCTCCACTTT. It translates to CASPERDRISSPLHF.

This clonotype was counted between two and nine times. V is TRBV7-8 and J is TRBJ2-7; 8 bases line up with TRBD1. The CDR3 consists of 16 residues. The V and J ends lost 4 bases and 4 bases, in that order; junction bases with no gene match: 12. Germline-derived CDR1 and CDR2 are SGHVS and FQNEAQ. CDR3 loop: CASSSTPDRAEYEQYF. CDR3 sequence (DNA): TGTGCCAGCAGCTCAACCCCGGACAGGGCGGAGTACGAGCAGTACTTC.